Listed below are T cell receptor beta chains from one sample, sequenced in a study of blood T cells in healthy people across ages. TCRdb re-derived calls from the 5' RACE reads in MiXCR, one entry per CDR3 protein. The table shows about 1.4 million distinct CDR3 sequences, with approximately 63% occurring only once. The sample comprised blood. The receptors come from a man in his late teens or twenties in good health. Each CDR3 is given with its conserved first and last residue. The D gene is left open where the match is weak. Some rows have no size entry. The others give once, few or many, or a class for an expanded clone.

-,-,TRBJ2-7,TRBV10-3,TGTGCCATCAGTGAGTCGGACCAGGGGCGCGAGCAGTACTTC,CAISESDQGREQYF
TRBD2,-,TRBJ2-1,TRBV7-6,TGTGCCAGCAGCTCGGCACTAGCGGGAGGGCCGGGAAATGAGCAGTTCTTC,CASSSALAGGPGNEQFF
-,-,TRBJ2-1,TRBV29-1,TGCAGCGTTGAAAAGCGGGTCTACAATGAGCAGTTCTTC,CSVEKRVYNEQFF
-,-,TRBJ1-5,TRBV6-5,TGTGCCAGCAGTCCCGGCCAAACCGGGACACAGCCCCAGCATTTT,CASSPGQTGTQPQHF
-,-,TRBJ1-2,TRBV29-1,TGCAGCGTTGAATCAGCTAACTATGGCTACACCTTC,CSVESANYGYTF
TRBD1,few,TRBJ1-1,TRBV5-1,TGTGCCAGCAGCCCGAGGGGGCAGGGAAACACTGAAGCTTTCTTT,CASSPRGQGNTEAFF
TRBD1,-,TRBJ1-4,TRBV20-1,TGCAGTGCTAGAGATCTGCAGGGGGCGAGTGAAAAACTGTTTTTT,CSARDLQGASEKLFF
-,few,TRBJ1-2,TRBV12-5,TGTGCTAGTGGTTTTCCCGGGGGGGGAGAGGTAGATTATGGCTACACCTTC,CASGFPGGGEVDYGYTF
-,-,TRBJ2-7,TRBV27,TGTGCCAGCGCAGAACGGGAGAGCTCCTACGAGCAGTACTTC,CASAERESSYEQYF
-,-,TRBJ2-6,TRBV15,TGTGCCACCCGAAATGAGATCTCTGGGGCCAACGTCCTGACTTTC,CATRNEISGANVLTF
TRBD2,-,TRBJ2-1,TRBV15,TGTGCCACCAGCAGGACTAGCGGTAACAATGAGCAGTTCTTC,CATSRTSGNNEQFF
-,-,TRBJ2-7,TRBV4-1,TGCGCCAGCAGCCAAGTCACCTACTACGAGCAGTACTTC,CASSQVTYYEQYF
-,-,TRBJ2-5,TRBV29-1,TGCAGCGTGGCAGGGCAGACTCAAGAGACCCAGTACTTC,CSVAGQTQETQYF
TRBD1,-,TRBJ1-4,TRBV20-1,TGCAGTGCGCAGTCCCGGGACAGGGGGAGGACTAATGAAAAACTGTTTTTT,CSAQSRDRGRTNEKLFF
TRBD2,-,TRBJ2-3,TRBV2,TGTGCCAGCAGTGTACGGGGGGGCACAGATACGCAGTATTTT,CASSVRGGTDTQYF
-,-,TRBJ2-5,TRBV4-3,TGCGCCAGCAGCCAAGATGCCAGCGGGCTAGAGACCCAGTACTTC,CASSQDASGLETQYF
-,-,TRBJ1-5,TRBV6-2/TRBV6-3,TGTGCCAGCAGTTACAGTCTTAAGGTGGGGAGTTGGAGCAATCAGCCCCAGCATTTT,CASSYSLKVGSWSNQPQHF
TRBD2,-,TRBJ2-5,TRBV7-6,TGTGCCAGCAGCCCCACTAGCGGGGGCTGGGTGACCCAGTACTTC,CASSPTSGGWVTQYF
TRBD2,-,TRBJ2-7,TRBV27,TGTGCCAGCAGTATAGCGGGATCCATCGAGCAGTACTTC,CASSIAGSIEQYF